This T cell receptor (beta chain) comes out of a study of T cells in Graves' hyperthyroidism and ophthalmopathy. Individuals with ophthalmopathy presented a Clinical Activity Score of at least 3, a NOSPECS grade of at least 4 and a duration under 3 months. Diagnoses rested on clinical symptoms, serum thyroxine and TRAb, thyroid ultrasound and orbital computed tomography. This clonotype was counted at least ten times. Researchers took RNA transcripts and amplified the TCR beta CDR3 regions from them. With the HTBI primer set, the TCR CDR3 went through a first round of RT-PCR. TCRdb reprocessed the multiplex PCR reads with MiXCR, giving one entry per CDR3 protein. The repertoire holds 500,000 to 750,000 distinct CDR3 sequences, 12% to 15% seen once, with around 7% in the top ten. The sequence was obtained from a woman aged 18-35 years with Graves' ophthalmopathy. Specimen: blood.

CDR3: CAKGLTGANYGYTF. In nucleotides, the CDR3 is TGTGCTAAAGGGCTTACGGGGGCGAACTATGGCTACACCTTC. V usage is TRBV12-5 and J usage is TRBJ1-2; tentative D call: TRBD1 (6 bases). V was pared by 10 bases and J by 2 bases, with 17 bases between. Germline V lookup: CDR1 LGHNT, CDR2 FRNRAP. CDR3 size: 14 residues.